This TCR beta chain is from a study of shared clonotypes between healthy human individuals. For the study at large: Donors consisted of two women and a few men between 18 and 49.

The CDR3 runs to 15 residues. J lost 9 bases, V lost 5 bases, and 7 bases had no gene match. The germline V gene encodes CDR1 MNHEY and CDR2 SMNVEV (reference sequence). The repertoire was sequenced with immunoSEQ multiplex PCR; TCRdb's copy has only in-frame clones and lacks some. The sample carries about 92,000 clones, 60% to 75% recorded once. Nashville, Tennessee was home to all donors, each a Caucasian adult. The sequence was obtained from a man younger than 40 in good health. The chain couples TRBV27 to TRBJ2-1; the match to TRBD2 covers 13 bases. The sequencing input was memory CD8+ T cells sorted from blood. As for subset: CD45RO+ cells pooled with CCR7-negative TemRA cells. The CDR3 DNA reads TGTGCCAGCAGTCCCGGACTAGCGGGAGCTGGTGAGCAGTTCTTC. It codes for CASSPGLAGAGEQFF.